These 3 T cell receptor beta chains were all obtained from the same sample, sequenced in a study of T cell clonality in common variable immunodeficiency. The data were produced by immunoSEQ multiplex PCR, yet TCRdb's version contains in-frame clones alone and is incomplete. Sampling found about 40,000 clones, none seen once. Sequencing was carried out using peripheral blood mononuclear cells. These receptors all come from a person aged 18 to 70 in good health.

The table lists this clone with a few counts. The CDR3 region is CASSFSQGNTEAFF. The DNA read from the CDR3 is TGTGCCAGCAGCTTCTCGCAGGGGAACACTGAA. V and J are TRBV7-2 and TRBJ1-1; TRBD1 is a possible D gene (5 bases). Read coverage stops 3 residues before the CDR3 terminus; the germline J gene supplies the remainder. Per germline, CDR1 SGHTA and CDR2 FQGNSA. V lost 3 bases, J lost 1 base, and 9 bases lay in between. The CDR3 runs to 14 residues.

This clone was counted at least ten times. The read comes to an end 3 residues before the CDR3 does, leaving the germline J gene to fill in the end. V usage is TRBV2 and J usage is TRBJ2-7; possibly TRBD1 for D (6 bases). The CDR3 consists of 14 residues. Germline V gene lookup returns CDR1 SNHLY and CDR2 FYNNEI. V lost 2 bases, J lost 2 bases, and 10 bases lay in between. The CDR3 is CASSEQGTTYEQYF. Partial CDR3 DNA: TGTGCCAGCAGTGAACAGGGGACGACCTACGAG. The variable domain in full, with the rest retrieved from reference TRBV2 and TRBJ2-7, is EPEVTQTPSHQVTQMGQEVILRCVPISNHLYFYWYRQILGQKVEFLVSFYNNEISEKSEIFDDQFSVERPDGSNFTLKIRSTKLEDSAMYFCASSEQGTTYEQYFGPGTRLTVT.

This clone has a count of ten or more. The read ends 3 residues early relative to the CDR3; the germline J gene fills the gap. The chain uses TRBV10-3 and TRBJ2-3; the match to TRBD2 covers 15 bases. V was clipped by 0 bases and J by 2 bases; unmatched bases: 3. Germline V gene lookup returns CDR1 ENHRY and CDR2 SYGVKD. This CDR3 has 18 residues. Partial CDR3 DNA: TGTGCCATCAGTGAGTCCGGGACTAGCGGGGGGTCCACAGATACG. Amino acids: CAISESGTSGGSTDT. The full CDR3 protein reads CAISESGTSGGSTDTQYF.